This T cell receptor beta chain came from a study of OX40 agonist ivuxolimab in advanced cancers. The overall study: Cohort: 82.7% men, mean age roughly 60, aged about 20 to 90.

V gave up 0 bases and J gave up 2 bases, with 12 bases separating them. This CDR3 comprises 15 residues. The germline gives CDR1 SGDLS, CDR2 YYNGEE. This table comes from immunoSEQ multiplex PCR, and its TCRdb copy is limited to in-frame clones, with some not included. The sample has about 15,000 clones, roughly three quarters seen once. The gene calls are TRBV9 and TRBJ2-7; D is unresolved. Source: CD4+ or CD8+ T cells sorted from blood, taken in a trial of the OX40 agonist ivuxolimab. The source of this sequence is an adult with an advanced solid tumor such as melanoma, head and neck, liver or kidney cancer. The CDR3 sequence is CASSVEWQEPYEQYF. DNA for the CDR3: TGTGCCAGCAGCGTAGAATGGCAGGAACCCTACGAGCAGTACTTC.